A single T cell receptor beta chain is shown here with its context. Its binding antigen is unknown. No much larger clone is present one base from it, and per-base qualities are unavailable. This sample was included in a study of blood T cell repertoires in COVID-19 (dated by TCRdb to about 2020). Broadly, across the study: For ImmuneRACE Cohort 3, a participant was defined as recovered based on two consecutive negative NP/OP PCR tests, clearance by a healthcare professional, or resolution of symptoms. Nearly every sample came with metadata listing a de-identified subject ID, COVID-19 status, age in years and sex. The dataset comprised deeply sampled blood TCRbeta repertoires from subjects exposed to, actively infected with, or recovered from COVID-19. The repertoires were made available in a free public database intended to serve as a resource for research on the immune response to SARS-CoV-2. HLA class I and class II types, where available, came from metadata supplied by the sample provider rather than from assay-based typing. The material from the prospective study consisted of cDNA or gDNA derived from T cells, B-cell-depleted T cells, or PBMCs. Collaborator samples came from the United States, Italy and Spain and covered acute and convalescent phases of COVID-19. Samples came from the ongoing ImmuneRACE study (first 160 participants) plus 1,254 subjects from 6 global collaborators.

The paper's findings and limits, for the study overall: The quantity of clinical and demographic metadata differed by source and by participant and was supplied without curation.

TCRbeta CDR3 regions were amplified from genomic DNA by means of the immunoSEQ Assay, a bias-controlled multiplex PCR. In the source study's methods: Nucleated cell counts per sample were estimated from amplification of reference gene primers within the assay. To quantify the absolute abundance of each unique TCRbeta CDR3 rearrangement, sequence reads were collapsed and filtered. For each sample, productive Simpson clonality was calculated as the square root of Simpson's diversity index across productive rearrangements. TCRdb stores this immuneACCESS table with in-frame sequences only. Part of the clones is absent; in the studies checked, under half of the shortfall reflects unresolved V genes, and no reason is known for the rest. For V, J and clone size, that table is used; D and trimming come from the DNA. For this sample the table gives under 300,000 clones, of which approximately 90% were detected only once. The ten largest make up around 2% of the sample.

In the prospective study, participants were roughly 18 to 95 years old, resided in about two dozen geographic areas of the United States, and were enrolled through a virtual design. To assign participants to cohorts, the prospective study relied on clinical history that participants themselves reported in a screening survey and a study questionnaire. Mobile phlebotomists in the prospective study collected whole blood, serum and a nasopharyngeal or oropharyngeal swab from every participant. Over a roughly 2-month period, participants in the prospective study had the option of providing additional blood draws and questionnaires. Before DNA extraction, prospective study blood samples were shipped either frozen or at room temperature. The sequencing input was PBMCs or T cells enriched from blood (not recorded which). This sequence was found in a woman aged 55-69 years in a cohort exposed to, infected with or recovered from COVID-19 (not recorded which).

The DNA reads TGTGCCAGCAGCTTCGGGGACACTGAAGCTTTCTTT. Its translation is CASSFGDTEAFF. The sequence links TRBV5-5 to TRBJ1-1; too little of a D gene remains to name it. The germline V gene (reference sequence) gives CDR1 as SGHKS and CDR2 as YYEKEE. A distance of 5 bases separates the germline ends of V and J, which lose 2 bases and 3 bases respectively. The CDR3 holds 12 amino acids from the cysteine to the phenylalanine. Just CDR3 DNA is preserved here, 36 bases in frame from base 1.